Below, 5 T cell receptor beta chains from the same sample are listed, as sequenced in a study of blood T cell repertoires in COVID-19. Assay: immunoSEQ multiplex PCR; the TCRdb copy retains only in-frame clones and omits some. The table records about 130,000 clones, around 83% of them present only once. The source material was PBMCs or T cells enriched from blood (not recorded which). The origin of the receptors is a man aged 50 or older who had recovered from COVID-19.

This clone was counted only a few times. This chain joins TRBV5-1 and TRBJ2-3; 7 bases are a match to TRBD2. Germline V lookup: CDR1 SGHRS, CDR2 YFSETQ. V was pared by 2 bases and J by 1 base, with 7 bases of the junction left unmatched. The CDR3 loop spans 16 amino acids. The CDR3 spells CASSLDSGLRTDTQYF. In nucleotides, the CDR3 is TGCGCCAGCAGCTTAGATAGCGGGTTACGCACAGATACGCAGTATTTT.

This clone was seen a handful of times. The chain is built from TRBV28 and TRBJ1-3; TRBD1 is a possible D gene (6 bases). Germline V CDR1 and CDR2: MDHEN, SYDVKM. With 3 bases removed from V and 4 bases from J, the gap between germline ends came to 10 bases. This CDR3 has 14 amino acids. The CDR3 DNA follows: TGTGCCAGCAGTTTCCAGGGGTTCGGAAACACCATATATTTT. It encodes CASSFQGFGNTIYF. Variable domain in full (rest from reference TRBV28 and TRBJ1-3): DVKVTQSSRYLVKRTGEKVFLECVQDMDHENMFWYRQDPGLGLRLIYFSYDVKMKEKGDIPEGYSVSREKKERFSLILESASTNQTSMYLCASSFQGFGNTIYFGEGSWLTVV.

The chain is built from TRBV29-1 and TRBJ2-5, with a possible D match to TRBD1 (5 bases). Germline CDR1 is SQVTM and CDR2 is ANQGSEA. This CDR3 is built from 15 residues. The V end was cut by 3 bases, the J end by 4 bases, with 18 bases between. The chain's CDR3 is CSVERSAGLSETQYF. CDR3 nucleotides: TGCAGCGTTGAGAGGTCGGCAGGGCTGTCAGAGACCCAGTACTTC.

The V and J genes are TRBV12-3 or TRBV12-4 and TRBJ2-7, with 9 bases matching TRBD1. V lost 6 bases to trimming and J lost 7 bases; unmatched junction nucleotides: 4. The CDR3 sequence is 12 residues long. The CDR3 coding sequence is TGTGCCAGCAGGAGACAGGGGGGTGAGCAGTACTTC. The encoded protein is CASRRQGGEQYF.

In its sample, this clone was seen once. The gene calls are TRBV5-1 and TRBJ2-5, with 8 bases lining up with TRBD2. The V gene end was trimmed by 4 bases and the J gene end by 2 bases; junction bases not matched to a gene: 7. The CDR3 consists of 15 residues. CDR1 is SGHRS and CDR2 is YFSETQ in the germline V gene. CDR3 residues: CASSRSGAEQETQYF. The CDR3 coding sequence is TGCGCCAGCAGCCGTAGCGGGGCCGAGCAAGAGACCCAGTACTTC.